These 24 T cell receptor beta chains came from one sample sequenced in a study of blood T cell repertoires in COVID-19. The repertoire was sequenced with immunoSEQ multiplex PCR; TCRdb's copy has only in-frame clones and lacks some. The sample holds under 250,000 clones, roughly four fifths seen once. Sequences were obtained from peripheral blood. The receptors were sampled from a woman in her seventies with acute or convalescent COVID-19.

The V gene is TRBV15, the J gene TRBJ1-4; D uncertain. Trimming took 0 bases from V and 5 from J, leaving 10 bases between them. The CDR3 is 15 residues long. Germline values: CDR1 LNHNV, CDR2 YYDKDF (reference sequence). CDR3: CATSRDVGVNEKLFF. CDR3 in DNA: TGTGCCACCAGCAGAGATGTCGGGGTAAATGAAAAACTGTTTTTT.

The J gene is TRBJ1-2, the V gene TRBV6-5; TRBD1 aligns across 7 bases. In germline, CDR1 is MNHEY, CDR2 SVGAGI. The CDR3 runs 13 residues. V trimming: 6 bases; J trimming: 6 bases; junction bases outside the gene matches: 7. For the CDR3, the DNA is TGTGCCAGCAGACCCGGAGGGGGCCATGGCTACACCTTC. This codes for CASRPGGGHGYTF.

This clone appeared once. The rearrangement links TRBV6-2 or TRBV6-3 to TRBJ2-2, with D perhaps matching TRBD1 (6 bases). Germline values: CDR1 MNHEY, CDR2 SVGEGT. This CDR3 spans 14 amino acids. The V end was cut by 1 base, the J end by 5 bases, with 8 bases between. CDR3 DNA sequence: TGTGCCAGCAGTTACTACAGGGATACCGGGGAGCTGTTTTTT. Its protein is CASSYYRDTGELFF.

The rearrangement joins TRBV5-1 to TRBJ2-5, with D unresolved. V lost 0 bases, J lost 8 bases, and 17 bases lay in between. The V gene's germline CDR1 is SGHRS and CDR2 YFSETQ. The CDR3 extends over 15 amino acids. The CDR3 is CASSLAGQVVETQYF. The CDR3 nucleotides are TGCGCCAGCAGCTTGGCCGGTCAAGTGGTAGAAACCCAGTACTTC.

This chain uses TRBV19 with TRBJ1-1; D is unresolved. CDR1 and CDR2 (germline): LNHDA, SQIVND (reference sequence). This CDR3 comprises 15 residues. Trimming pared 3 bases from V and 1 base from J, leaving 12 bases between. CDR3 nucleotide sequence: TGTGCCAGTAGTATTTCGGGATGGCAGAACACTGAAGCTTTCTTT. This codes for CASSISGWQNTEAFF.

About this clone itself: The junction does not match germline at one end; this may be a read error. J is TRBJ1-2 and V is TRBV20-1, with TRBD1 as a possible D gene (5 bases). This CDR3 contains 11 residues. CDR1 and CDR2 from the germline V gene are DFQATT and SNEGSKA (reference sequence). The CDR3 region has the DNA TGTTCGGGGGTAGGGAACTATGGCTACACCTTC. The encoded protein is CSGVGNYGYTF.

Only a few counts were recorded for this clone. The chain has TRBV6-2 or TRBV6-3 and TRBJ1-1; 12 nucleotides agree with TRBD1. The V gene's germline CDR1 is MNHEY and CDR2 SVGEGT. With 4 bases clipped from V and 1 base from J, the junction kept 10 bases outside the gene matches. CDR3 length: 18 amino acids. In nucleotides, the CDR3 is TGTGCCAGCAGTTTAGCCGGGACAGGGGGCGCGCCGAACACTGAAGCTTTCTTT. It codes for CASSLAGTGGAPNTEAFF.

CDR3 nucleotides: TGTGCCAGCCGCAGGGGGGTCTATGGTCCCCTCCACTTT. Protein product: CASRRGVYGPLHF. This rearrangement joins TRBV5-8 to TRBJ1-6; 7 bases align to TRBD1. The V and J ends lost 7 bases and 13 bases, in that order; junction bases with no gene match: 11. This CDR3 region has 13 residues. Germline V CDR1 and CDR2: SGHTS, YDEGEE.

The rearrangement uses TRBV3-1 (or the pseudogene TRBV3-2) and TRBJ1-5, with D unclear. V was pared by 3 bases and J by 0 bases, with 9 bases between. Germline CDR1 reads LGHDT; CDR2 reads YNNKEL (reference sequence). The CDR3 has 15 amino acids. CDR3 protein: CASSQGGISNQPQHF. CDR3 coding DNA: TGTGCCAGCAGCCAGGGAGGGATTAGCAATCAGCCCCAGCATTTT.

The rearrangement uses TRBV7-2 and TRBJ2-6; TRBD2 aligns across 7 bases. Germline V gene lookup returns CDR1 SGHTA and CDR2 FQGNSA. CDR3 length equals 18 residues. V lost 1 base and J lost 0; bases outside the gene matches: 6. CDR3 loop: CASSLVSGVSSGANVLTF. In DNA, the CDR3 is TGTGCCAGCAGCTTAGTAAGCGGGGTTAGCTCTGGGGCCAACGTCCTGACTTTC.

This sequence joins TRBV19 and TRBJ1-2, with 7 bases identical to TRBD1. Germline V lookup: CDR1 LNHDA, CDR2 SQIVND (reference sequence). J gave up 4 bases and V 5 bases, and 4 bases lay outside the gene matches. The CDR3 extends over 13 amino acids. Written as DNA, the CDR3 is TGTGCCAGTAGTGATAGACAGGGCTATGGCTACACCTTC. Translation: CASSDRQGYGYTF.

CDR3 sequence reads: CASSSRTSRYNEQFF. For the CDR3, the DNA is TGTGCCAGCAGCTCTCGGACTAGCCGTTACAATGAGCAGTTCTTC. The V gene is TRBV3-1 (or the pseudogene TRBV3-2), the J gene TRBJ2-1; 8 nucleotides agree with TRBD2. The CDR3 runs to 15 residues. From germline, CDR1 is LGHDT and CDR2 YNNKEL (reference sequence). Trimming took 5 bases from V and 4 from J; bases not matched to a gene: 7.

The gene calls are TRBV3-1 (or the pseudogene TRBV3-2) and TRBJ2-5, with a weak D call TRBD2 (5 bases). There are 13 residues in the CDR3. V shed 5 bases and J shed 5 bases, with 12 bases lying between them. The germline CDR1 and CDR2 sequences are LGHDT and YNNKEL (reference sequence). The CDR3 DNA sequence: TGTGCCAGCAGCTTCGGACTGGGGGAGACCCAGTACTTC. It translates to CASSFGLGETQYF.

The CDR3 bases are TGTGCCAGCAGCTGGACAGGGGGGAACACTGAAGCTTTCTTT. Translating gives CASSWTGGNTEAFF. The V gene is TRBV7-2, the J gene TRBJ1-1, with 10 bases aligning to TRBD1. V dropped 4 bases and J dropped 1; count of bases not matched to a gene: 0. Germline lookup yields CDR1 SGHTA and CDR2 FQGNSA. CDR3 size: 14 residues.

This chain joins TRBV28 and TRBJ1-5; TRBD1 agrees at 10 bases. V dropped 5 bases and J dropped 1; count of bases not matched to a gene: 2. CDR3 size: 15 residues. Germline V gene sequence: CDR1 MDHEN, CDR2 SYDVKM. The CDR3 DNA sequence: TGTGCCAGCAGTCGACAGGGGGCGAGCAATCAGCCCCAGCATTTT. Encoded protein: CASSRQGASNQPQHF.

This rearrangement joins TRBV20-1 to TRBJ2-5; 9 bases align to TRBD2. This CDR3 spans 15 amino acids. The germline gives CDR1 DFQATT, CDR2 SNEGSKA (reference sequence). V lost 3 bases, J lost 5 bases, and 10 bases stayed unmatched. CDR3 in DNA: TGCAGTGCTAGTGCGGGGGGGAGTTATCGGGAGACCCAGTACTTC. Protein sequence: CSASAGGSYRETQYF.

This chain's CDR3 is CASSFLDRGNSPLHF. CDR3 sequence (DNA): TGTGCCAGCAGCTTCTTAGACAGGGGGAATTCACCCCTCCACTTT. This sequence joins TRBV7-8 and TRBJ1-6, with 9 bases lining up with TRBD1. CDR3 size: 15 residues. The J segment lost 7 bases and the V segment lost 3 bases, leaving 4 bases of the junction unmatched. The germline V gene has CDR1 SGHVS and CDR2 FQNEAQ.

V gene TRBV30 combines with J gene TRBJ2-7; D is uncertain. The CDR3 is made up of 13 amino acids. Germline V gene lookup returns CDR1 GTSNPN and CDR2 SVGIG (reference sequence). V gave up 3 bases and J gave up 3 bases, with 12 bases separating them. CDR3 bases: TGTGCCTGGAGGCGAACCCCAATCTACGAGCAGTACTTC. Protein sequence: CAWRRTPIYEQYF.

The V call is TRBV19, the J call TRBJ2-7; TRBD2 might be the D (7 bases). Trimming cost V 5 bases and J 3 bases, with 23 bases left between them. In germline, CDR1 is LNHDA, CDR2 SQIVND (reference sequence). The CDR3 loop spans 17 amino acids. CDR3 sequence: CASSSSEGGARLYEQYF. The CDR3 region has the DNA TGTGCCAGTAGTTCATCAGAAGGGGGGGCGCGGCTCTACGAGCAGTACTTC.

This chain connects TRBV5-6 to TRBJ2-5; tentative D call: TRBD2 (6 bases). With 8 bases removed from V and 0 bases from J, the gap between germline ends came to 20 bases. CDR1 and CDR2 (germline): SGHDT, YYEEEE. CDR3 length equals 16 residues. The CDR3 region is CASTLFGGEYQETQYF. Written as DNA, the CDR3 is TGTGCCAGTACTCTTTTTGGCGGGGAGTACCAAGAGACCCAGTACTTC.

The CDR3 bases are TGCGCCAGCAGCTCAGAAACAGACACCATATATTTT. It encodes CASSSETDTIYF. The chain employs TRBV5-1 and TRBJ1-3; D uncertain. V was pared by 3 bases and J by 8 bases, with 9 bases between. The V gene's germline CDR1 is SGHRS and CDR2 YFSETQ. The CDR3 runs 12 residues.

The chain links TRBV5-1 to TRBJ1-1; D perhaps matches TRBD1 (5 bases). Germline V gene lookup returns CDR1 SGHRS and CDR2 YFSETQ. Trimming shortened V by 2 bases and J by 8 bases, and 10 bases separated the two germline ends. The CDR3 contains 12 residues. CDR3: CASSFGAEEAFF. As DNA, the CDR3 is TGCGCCAGCAGCTTTGGGGCAGAAGAAGCTTTCTTT.

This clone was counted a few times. Written as DNA, the CDR3 is TGTGCCAGCAATTGGGACATCAATAATGAAAAACTGTTTTTT. This translates into CASNWDINNEKLFF. This chain connects TRBV6-5 to TRBJ1-4, with D perhaps matching TRBD1 (6 bases). Germline assignment: CDR1 MNHEY and CDR2 SVGAGI. V lost 7 bases and J lost 4, with 13 bases in between. The CDR3 sequence is 14 residues long.

In DNA form, the CDR3 reads TGCGCCAGCAGCGAGGGACAGGCGGACACTGAAGCTTTCTTT. It yields the protein CASSEGQADTEAFF. The chain joins TRBV4-3 to TRBJ1-1; 8 bases align to TRBD1. With V trimmed by 5 bases and J by 3 bases, 5 bases remained unmatched. The CDR3 length is 14 residues. The germline V gene encodes CDR1 LGHNA and CDR2 YSLEER.